This T cell receptor (beta chain) is from a study of early T cells in non-severe SARS-CoV-2 infection. Study-level background: It was bulk RNA from unsorted whole blood that was sequenced, and the chains were unpaired.

Individual cDNA molecules each received unique molecular identifiers attached to them. TCRdb passed the 5' RACE reads through MiXCR, listing each CDR3 protein once. The repertoire consists of some 58,000 distinct CDR3 sequences, with over 9% occurring once and the leading ten covering less than 3.5%. Trimming removed 3 bases from V and 8 bases from J, with 13 bases in between. The CDR3 consists of 13 residues. The germline V gene encodes CDR1 SEHNR and CDR2 FQNEAQ (reference sequence). This clonotype came up many times. The rearrangement uses TRBV7-9 and TRBJ1-1, with D maybe TRBD1 (5 bases). The origin of this receptor is an adult who was a healthcare worker with PCR-confirmed SARS-CoV-2 infection or an uninfected control (not recorded which). Sequences were derived from whole blood, sampled at baseline. CDR3: CASSLVTGGEAFF. The CDR3 DNA is TGTGCCAGCAGCTTGGTCACAGGTGGGGAAGCTTTCTTT.